These 27 T cell receptor beta chains were all obtained from the same sample, sequenced in a study of control samples from healthy donors and cancer patients. Sequencing was performed with immunoSEQ multiplex PCR; in TCRdb, only in-frame clones are kept and a portion is missing. The table lists about 92,000 clones, roughly 78% of them singletons. Sequenced sample: blood. These TCRs come from an older woman in good health.

This clone is a singleton in its sample. The V call is TRBV11-2, the J call TRBJ1-4; the D gene is possibly TRBD1 (5 bases). Germline-derived CDR1 and CDR2 are SGHAT and FQNNGV. Between the trimmed V and J ends, which lost 4 bases and 2 bases, there was a span of 14 bases. The CDR3 is made up of 16 amino acids. This CDR3 reads CASSSPGGWTNEKLFF. DNA for the CDR3: TGTGCCAGCAGCTCCCCGGGGGGGTGGACTAATGAAAAACTGTTTTTT.

The chain recombines TRBV4-1 with TRBJ2-5, with D possibly TRBD1 on 6 matching bases. Germline V CDR1 and CDR2: MGHRA, YSYEKL. The CDR3 totals 15 residues. Deletions cut 0 bases from V and 2 bases from J, with 10 bases between. DNA of the CDR3: TGCGCCAGCAGCCAAGATCCAGGACAGCAAGAGACCCAGTACTTC. Residues: CASSQDPGQQETQYF.

The J gene is TRBJ1-1, the V gene TRBV29-1, with no clear D. V lost 7 bases and J 6 bases, leaving 6 bases between the germline ends. In germline, CDR1 is SQVTM, CDR2 ANQGSEA. The CDR3 length is 9 residues. The chain's CDR3 is CSAGSEAFF. Here the CDR3 DNA reads TGCAGCGCTGGATCTGAAGCTTTCTTT.

The V and J genes are TRBV7-2 and TRBJ1-5; no reliable D call. Germline V gives CDR1 SGHTA, CDR2 FQGNSA. The CDR3 is 14 amino acids. Trimming left V 7 bases short and J 3 bases short, with 13 bases between. The CDR3 loop reads CASKAPGNNQPQHF. The CDR3 DNA sequence: TGTGCCAGCAAAGCCCCGGGGAACAATCAGCCCCAGCATTTT.

This clone was counted once. The gene calls are TRBV3-1 (or the pseudogene TRBV3-2) and TRBJ1-1; 9 positions match TRBD1. Germline assignment: CDR1 LGHDT and CDR2 YNNKEL (reference sequence). The CDR3 is 15 amino acids. Trimming cost V 4 bases and J 6 bases; bases outside gene matches: 9. CDR3 in amino acids: CASSLRTGVIAEAFF. CDR3 DNA sequence: TGTGCCAGCAGCCTCAGGACAGGGGTAATAGCTGAAGCTTTCTTT.

V is TRBV20-1 and J is TRBJ2-5; D unclear. Trimming removed 1 base at V and 4 bases at J, with 1 base between. Germline CDR1 and CDR2: DFQATT and SNEGSKA (reference sequence). This CDR3 is built from 10 residues. The CDR3 coding sequence is TGCAGTGCTAGAGTAGAGACCCAGTACTTC. Translated, it gives CSARVETQYF.

In nucleotides, the CDR3 is TGTGCCAGTAGTATTAGGGCGGGGGGCTCCTACAATGAGCAGTTCTTC. Amino acids: CASSIRAGGSYNEQFF. The V and J genes are TRBV19 and TRBJ2-1; 8 nucleotides align to TRBD2. V was clipped by 3 bases and J by 0 bases; unmatched bases: 4. Germline V gene sequence: CDR1 LNHDA, CDR2 SQIVND (reference sequence). The CDR3 covers 16 residues.

The V call is TRBV5-1, the J call TRBJ2-3, with D possibly TRBD1 on 5 matching bases. This CDR3 region has 13 residues. Germline CDR1 SGHRS, CDR2 YFSETQ. Trimming left V 4 bases short and J 3 bases short, with 9 bases between. The CDR3, as DNA: TGCGCCAGCAGCCCTGACAGAACAGATACGCAGTATTTT. It codes for CASSPDRTDTQYF.

The gene calls are TRBV2 and TRBJ1-4; D is ambiguous. Germline loops: CDR1 SNHLY, CDR2 FYNNEI. There are 14 residues in the CDR3. With 7 bases removed from V and 3 bases from J, the gap between germline ends came to 12 bases. CDR3 protein: CASNMRRPNEKLFF. The CDR3 DNA sequence: TGTGCCAGCAATATGAGGCGACCTAATGAAAAACTGTTTTTT.

V gene TRBV10-3 combines with J gene TRBJ2-3, with D possibly being TRBD1 (6 bases). The CDR3 is 17 residues long. V lost 6 bases, J lost 0 bases, and 19 bases lay in between. Germline CDR1 reads ENHRY; CDR2 reads SYGVKD. CDR3 protein: CAISDRDRNPSTDTQYF. The CDR3 region has the DNA TGTGCCATCAGCGACCGTGACAGGAACCCTAGCACAGATACGCAGTATTTT.

This rearrangement joins TRBV19 to TRBJ1-6; D uncertain. This CDR3 comprises 15 residues. Trimming removed 6 bases at V and 4 bases at J, with 13 bases between. Per germline, CDR1 LNHDA and CDR2 SQIVND (reference sequence). The DNA of the CDR3 is TGTGCCAGTAGCCCGGGCCGGCAATATAATTCACCCCTCCACTTT. Its protein is CASSPGRQYNSPLHF.

The chain couples TRBV10-2 to TRBJ2-5; the match to TRBD2 covers 8 bases. The CDR3 length is 13 residues. Trimming at V came to 8 bases and at J to 5 bases, leaving 7 bases not matched to a gene. Looked up from germline, CDR1 is WSHSY and CDR2 is SAAADI. This CDR3 is CASHGGAGETQYF. Here the CDR3 DNA reads TGCGCCAGCCACGGGGGGGCCGGGGAGACCCAGTACTTC.

The chain carries TRBV20-1 and TRBJ2-1; D not resolved. Germline lookup yields CDR1 DFQATT and CDR2 SNEGSKA (reference sequence). Trimming took off 1 base at V and 8 bases at J, with 3 bases between the two ends. CDR3 size: 10 residues. CDR3 nucleotide sequence: TGCAGTGCTAGAGCGGATGAGCAGTTCTTC. Its translation: CSARADEQFF.

Turning to this clone: This CDR3 is also generated by other DNA sequences in the sample. The chain has TRBV3-1 (or the pseudogene TRBV3-2) and TRBJ2-5; D remains unclear. CDR3 length: 12 residues. Germline CDR1 and CDR2: LGHDT and YNNKEL (reference sequence). V was cut by 2 bases and J by 4 bases, with 5 bases left in between. CDR3 protein: CASSQIRETQYF. DNA of the CDR3: TGTGCCAGCAGCCAAATTAGAGAGACCCAGTACTTC.

J is TRBJ2-1 and V is TRBV9, with 8 bases that match TRBD2. In germline, CDR1 is SGDLS, CDR2 YYNGEE. V was pared by 0 bases and J by 7 bases, with 6 bases of the junction left unmatched. This CDR3 comprises 15 residues. The DNA of the CDR3 is TGTGCCAGCAGCGTAGCAACGGGGGGGCGAAATGAGCAGTTCTTC. Protein sequence: CASSVATGGRNEQFF. Full variable domain (outside the CDR3, taken from reference TRBV9 and TRBJ2-1): DSGVTQTPKHLITATGQRVTLRCSPRSGDLSVYWYQQSLDQGLQFLIQYYNGEERAKGNILERFSAQQFPDLHSELNLSSLELGDSALYFCASSVATGGRNEQFFGPGTRLTVL.

This chain joins TRBV24-1 and TRBJ2-7; tentative D call: TRBD1 (6 bases). V lost 8 bases and J 3 bases, leaving 19 bases between the germline ends. This CDR3 has 15 amino acids. From germline, CDR1 is KGHDR and CDR2 SFDVKD. In nucleotides, the CDR3 is TGTGCCACCAAAAAGGAAACAGGGTTTGGCTACGAGCAGTACTTC. It is translated as CATKKETGFGYEQYF.

This clone has a handful of counts. J is TRBJ2-3 and V is TRBV9; D gene unclear. CDR1 is SGDLS, CDR2 YYNGEE, per germline. V lost 0 bases to trimming and J lost 1 base, with 12 bases between them. The CDR3 runs 16 residues. CDR3 nucleotides: TGTGCCAGCAGCGTAGGAAGTTGGGCGGGCACAGATACGCAGTATTTT. Translation: CASSVGSWAGTDTQYF.

V is TRBV5-5 and J is TRBJ2-5; possible D gene TRBD2, 5 bases. The germline V and J ends were trimmed by 3 bases and 5 bases, with 20 bases remaining between them. This CDR3 is built from 16 residues. Germline CDR1 SGHKS, CDR2 YYEKEE (reference sequence). The CDR3 loop is CASSSDAGLSGETQYF. The DNA for the CDR3 is TGTGCCAGCAGCTCGGACGCGGGCCTCTCGGGGGAGACCCAGTACTTC. The full variable domain, with the rest looked up from reference TRBV5-5 and TRBJ2-5, is DAGVTQSPTHLIKTRGQQVTLRCSPISGHKSVSWYQQVLGQGPQFIFQYYEKEERGRGNFPDRFSARQFPNYSSELNVNALLLGDSALYLCASSSDAGLSGETQYFGPGTRLLVL.

The chain combines TRBV5-5 with TRBJ2-7; D is perhaps TRBD1 (6 bases). The CDR3 is 12 residues long. Germline values: CDR1 SGHKS, CDR2 YYEKEE (reference sequence). Trimming pared 3 bases from V and 4 bases from J, leaving 8 bases between. Here the CDR3 reads CASSSQGYEQYF. In DNA, the CDR3 is TGTGCCAGCAGCTCACAGGGATACGAGCAGTACTTC.

The chain has TRBV5-1 and TRBJ1-1; 8 bases agree with TRBD1. J was trimmed by 2 bases and V by 3 bases; bases with no gene match: 6. This CDR3 contains 15 residues. Germline V lookup: CDR1 SGHRS, CDR2 YFSETQ. CDR3 region: CASSSGGLGNTEAFF. In DNA, the CDR3 is TGCGCCAGCAGCTCAGGGGGCCTAGGAAACACTGAAGCTTTCTTT.

This rearrangement joins TRBV10-1 to TRBJ2-1; the match to TRBD2 covers 10 bases. The CDR3 is 14 amino acids. V was pared by 4 bases and J by 9 bases, with 6 bases of the junction left unmatched. Germline loops: CDR1 WNHNN, CDR2 SYGVQD (reference sequence). The CDR3 loop is CASSAQRGGPEQFF. The DNA of the CDR3 is TGCGCCAGCAGTGCCCAGCGGGGGGGCCCTGAGCAGTTCTTC.

V and J are TRBV3-1 (or the pseudogene TRBV3-2) and TRBJ2-3; TRBD2 matches at 9 bases. Trimming removed 4 bases from V and 8 bases from J; junction bases left unmatched: 1. Looked up from germline, CDR1 is LGHDT and CDR2 is YNNKEL (reference sequence). This CDR3 spans 12 amino acids. Written as DNA, the CDR3 is TGTGCCAGCAGCCCTAGCGGGACTACGCAGTATTTT. As protein: CASSPSGTTQYF.

The V and J genes are TRBV27 and TRBJ2-1; 14 bases align to TRBD2. J lost 4 bases, V lost 4 bases, and 9 bases had no gene match. The CDR3 runs 18 residues. Germline V CDR1 and CDR2: MNHEY, SMNVEV (reference sequence). The DNA for the CDR3 is TGTGCCAGCAGTTCCGGGACTAGCGGGAGTGGGAGGTACAATGAGCAGTTCTTC. Residues: CASSSGTSGSGRYNEQFF.

The genes are TRBV11-2 and TRBJ2-5; 8 bases are a match to TRBD2. The CDR3 consists of 17 residues. The V and J ends lost 5 bases and 4 bases, in that order; junction bases with no gene match: 15. The V gene's germline CDR1 is SGHAT and CDR2 FQNNGV. CDR3: CASSRGQVAGTVETQYF. The CDR3 bases are TGTGCCAGCAGCCGCGGGCAGGTAGCGGGGACCGTAGAGACCCAGTACTTC.

This chain uses TRBV9 with TRBJ2-3, with a tentative D call TRBD1 (6 bases). The V end lost 4 bases, the J end lost 5 bases, and 8 bases lay between the germline ends. This CDR3 is 12 amino acids long. Germline-derived CDR1 and CDR2 are SGDLS and YYNGEE. Written as DNA, the CDR3 is TGTGCCAGCAGCACCAGGGGAGATACGCAGTATTTT. This translates into CASSTRGDTQYF. Filled out from reference TRBV9 and TRBJ2-3, the complete variable domain reads DSGVTQTPKHLITATGQRVTLRCSPRSGDLSVYWYQQSLDQGLQFLIQYYNGEERAKGNILERFSAQQFPDLHSELNLSSLELGDSALYFCASSTRGDTQYFGPGTRLTVL.

This chain links TRBV28 with TRBJ2-1, with D perhaps TRBD2 (6 bases). V dropped 4 bases and J dropped 7 bases, with 20 bases sitting between them. Germline CDR1 is MDHEN and CDR2 is SYDVKM. The CDR3 sequence is 16 residues long. CDR3 bases: TGTGCCAGCAGTTCCCTCGGCCTGGGGGGAGATAATGAGCAGTTCTTC. Translated: CASSSLGLGGDNEQFF.

The genes are TRBV10-3 and TRBJ1-5; D gene ambiguous. The germline V gene encodes CDR1 ENHRY and CDR2 SYGVKD. The ends were cut back, 7 bases at V and 3 bases at J, with 10 bases in the middle. The CDR3 runs to 13 residues. The CDR3 reads CAINDGYNQPQHF. The CDR3 DNA reads TGTGCCATCAATGACGGATACAATCAGCCCCAGCATTTT.